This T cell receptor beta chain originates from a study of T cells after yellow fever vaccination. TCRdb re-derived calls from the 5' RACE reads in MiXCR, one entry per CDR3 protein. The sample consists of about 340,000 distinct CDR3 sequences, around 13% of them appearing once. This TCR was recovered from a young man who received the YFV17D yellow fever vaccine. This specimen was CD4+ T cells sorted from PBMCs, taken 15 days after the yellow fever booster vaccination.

The CDR3 nucleotides read TGCGCCAGCAGCTTTCCAGGGGGCACAGAGACCCAGTACTTC. This codes for CASSFPGGTETQYF. This sequence joins TRBV5-1 and TRBJ2-5; 8 bases are a match to TRBD1. The V gene end was trimmed by 2 bases and the J gene end by 4 bases; junction bases not matched to a gene: 4. Germline V CDR1 and CDR2: SGHRS, YFSETQ. This CDR3 spans 14 amino acids.